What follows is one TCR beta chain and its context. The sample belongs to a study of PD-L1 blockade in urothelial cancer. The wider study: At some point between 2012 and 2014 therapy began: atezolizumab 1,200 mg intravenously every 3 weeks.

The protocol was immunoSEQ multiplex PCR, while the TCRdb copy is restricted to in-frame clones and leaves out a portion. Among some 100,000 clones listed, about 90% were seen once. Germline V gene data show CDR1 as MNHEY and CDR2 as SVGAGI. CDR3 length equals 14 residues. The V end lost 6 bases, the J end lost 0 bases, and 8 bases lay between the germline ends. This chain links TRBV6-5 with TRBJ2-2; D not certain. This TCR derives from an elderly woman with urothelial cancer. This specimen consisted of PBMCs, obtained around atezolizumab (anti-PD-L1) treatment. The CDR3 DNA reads TGTGCCAGCAGAATACAGCCGAACACCGGGGAGCTGTTTTTT. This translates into CASRIQPNTGELFF.